This section outlines one T cell receptor beta chain sequence together with its context. Its target is unknown. The Oncomine TCR Beta short-read assay was applied to DNA of cultured CD4+ T cells. Genomic DNA was extracted from cultured CD4+ T cells. TCRdb re-derived calls from the PCR reads in MiXCR, one entry per CDR3 protein. Among roughly 12,000 distinct CDR3 sequences, roughly 48% were seen once, and the ten largest hold just over 20%. V shed 4 bases, J shed 8 bases, and the junction held 11 bases outside the gene matches. The germline gives CDR1 LNHDA, CDR2 SQIVND (reference sequence). CDR3 length: 15 residues. Treatment described: approximately 9-day PBMC culture with coronavirus spike peptide pools or control peptides (ViraFEST assay). ViraFEST used peptide pools to expand antigen-specific T cells and subsequently sequenced their TCRs. Cell culture was performed with more than 1.5 million PBMCs per well in the presence of about 9.1 IU/ml IL-2 and about 9.4 ug/ml peptide pools.

This entry comes from a study of vaccination and CD4 T cells after COVID-19. Broader study findings: Convalescent patients displayed a median about 85% of reactive clones emerging only post-vaccination.

The sequence derives from a human donor who had recovered from COVID-19. Sequenced sample: CD4+ T cells from blood, cultured in vitro. The chain employs TRBV19 and TRBJ1-2; 9 nucleotides match TRBD1. The CDR3 nucleotides read TGTGCCAGTAGTACCAATGGACAGGGGACCGGGGGCTACACCTTC. Its protein is CASSTNGQGTGGYTF.